Listed here are 8 T cell receptor beta chains from one sample, sequenced in a study of T cells expressing NK-cell markers. TCRdb reprocessed the 5' RACE reads and keeps a single row for each CDR3 protein, giving no DNA. The sample table sets out almost 450,000 distinct CDR3 sequences. Sequenced: blood T cells: a sorted CD56 or NKG2C T cell subset, CD4+ or CD8+ T cells, or bulk PBMC T cells (not recorded which). The receptors derive from a woman aged 18 to 69 in good health.

V usage is TRBV4-2 and J usage is TRBJ1-1; TCRdb indicates TRBD1, and absent DNA this call remains unverified. The length of the CDR3 is 13 residues. CDR1 is LGHNA, CDR2 YNFKEQ, per germline. This chain's CDR3 is CASRDDWNTEAFF.

The chain employs TRBV7-3 and TRBJ2-1; TCRdb's D call of TRBD2 is untestable without DNA. Germline CDR1 SGHTA, CDR2 FQGTGA. The CDR3 has 16 residues. The CDR3: CASSHIGTNGYNEQFF.

The rearrangement links TRBV20-1 to TRBJ2-3; TCRdb's D gene call, TRBD2, goes unchecked for lack of DNA. The germline V gene encodes CDR1 DFQATT and CDR2 SNEGSKA (reference sequence). The CDR3 has 19 residues. The CDR3 region is CSARDSPPLAGGPADTQYF.

The chain carries TRBV3-1 and TRBJ1-1. CDR3 length: 14 residues. Germline CDR1 and CDR2: LGHDT and YNNKEL (reference sequence). The CDR3: CASSQAGSNTEAFF.

This chain links TRBV7-9 with TRBJ1-1. Germline V CDR1 and CDR2: SEHNR, FQNEAQ (reference sequence). This CDR3 comprises 13 residues. The CDR3 region is CASSHPRNTEAFF.

The V call is TRBV25-1, the J call TRBJ2-3; the TRBD1 assignment by TCRdb is unverifiable without DNA. The germline CDR1 and CDR2 sequences are MGHDK and SYGVNS. This CDR3 is 17 amino acids long. The CDR3 sequence is CASSEVRGQGRTDTQYF. Together with reference TRBV25-1 and TRBJ2-3, the CDR3 gives the full variable domain: EADIYQTPRYLVIGTGKKITLECSQTMGHDKMYWYQQDPGMELHLIHYSYGVNSTEKGDLSSESTVSRIRTEHFPLTLESARPSHTSQYLCASSEVRGQGRTDTQYFGPGTRLTVL.

The chain is built from TRBV20-1 and TRBJ2-3; as DNA is missing, the TRBD2 call by TCRdb cannot be tested. Germline-derived CDR1 and CDR2 are DFQATT and SNEGSKA (reference sequence). This CDR3 contains 14 residues. The CDR3 reads CSAGPSGGGDTQYF.

This rearrangement joins TRBV9 to TRBJ2-3. From germline, CDR1 is SGDLS and CDR2 YYNGEE. This CDR3 is built from 16 residues. Here the CDR3 reads CASSVAFVRFTDTQYF.